The clone carrying this T cell receptor beta chain was recorded a few times. Its antigen is as yet unknown. Germline lookup yields CDR1 MNHEY and CDR2 SVGAGI. CDR3 length: 15 amino acids. The V gene end was trimmed by 0 bases and the J gene end by 6 bases; junction bases not matched to a gene: 7. Of the isolated RNA, all was reverse transcribed, and so the sequenced material was expressed TCRB transcripts. Assay used: immunoSEQ multiplex PCR; TCRdb lists only in-frame clones, some missing. The sample gives hundreds of thousands of clones, 11% to 15% of which show up once; 0.035% to 0.045% is in the top ten. The data were taken from a study of beta chain features in type 1 diabetes. Study observations and caveats: Across all four CD4+ subsets, people with type 1 diabetes showed modestly shorter TCRB CDR3s. Over-representation of high TCR-expressing cells was a possible consequence of cDNA sequencing.

This clonotype originated in a man aged 18 to 30 with type 1 diabetes. Sequencing was performed on naive CD4+ T cells from blood. The V gene is TRBV6-5, the J gene TRBJ2-7, with 8 bases that match TRBD1. The CDR3 loop is CASSYSGQGASEQYF. The CDR3 nucleotides read TGTGCCAGCAGTTACTCAGGGCAGGGGGCAAGCGAGCAGTACTTC.